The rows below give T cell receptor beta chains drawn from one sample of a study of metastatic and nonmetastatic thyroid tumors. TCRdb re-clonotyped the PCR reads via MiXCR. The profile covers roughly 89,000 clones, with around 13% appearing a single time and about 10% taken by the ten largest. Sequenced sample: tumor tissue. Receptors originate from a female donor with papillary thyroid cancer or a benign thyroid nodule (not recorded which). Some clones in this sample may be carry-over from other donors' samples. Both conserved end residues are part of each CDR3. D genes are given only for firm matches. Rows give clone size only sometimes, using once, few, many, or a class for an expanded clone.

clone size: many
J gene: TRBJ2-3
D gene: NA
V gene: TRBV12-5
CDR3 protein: CASEGWTDTQYF
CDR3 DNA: TGTGCTAGTGAAGGGTGGACAGATACGCAGTATTTT

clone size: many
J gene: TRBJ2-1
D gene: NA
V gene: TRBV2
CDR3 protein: CASKTRSYNEQFF
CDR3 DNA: TGTGCCAGCAAGACCCGCTCCTACAATGAGCAGTTCTTC

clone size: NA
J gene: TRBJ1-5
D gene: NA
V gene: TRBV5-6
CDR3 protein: CASSLTGNQPQHF
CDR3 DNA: TGTGCCAGCAGCTTGACTGGCAATCAGCCCCAGCATTTT

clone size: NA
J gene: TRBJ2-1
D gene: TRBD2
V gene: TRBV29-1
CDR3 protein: CSVESGRAVYEQFF
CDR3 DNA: TGCAGCGTTGAGAGTGGGAGGGCGGTCTATGAGCAGTTCTTC

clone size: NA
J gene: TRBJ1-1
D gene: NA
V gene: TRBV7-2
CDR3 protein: CASTLEAWHTEAFF
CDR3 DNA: TGTGCCAGCACCTTAGAGGCATGGCACACTGAAGCTTTCTTT

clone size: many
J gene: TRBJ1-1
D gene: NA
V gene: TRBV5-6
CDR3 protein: CASSLARRADTEAFF
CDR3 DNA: TGTGCCAGCAGCTTGGCCAGGAGGGCGGACACTGAAGCTTTCTTT

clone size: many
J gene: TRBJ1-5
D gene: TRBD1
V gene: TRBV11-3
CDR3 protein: CASSNRRTGGRGSNQPQHF
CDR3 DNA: TGTGCCAGCAGCAATAGGAGGACAGGGGGCCGAGGTAGCAATCAGCCCCAGCATTTT

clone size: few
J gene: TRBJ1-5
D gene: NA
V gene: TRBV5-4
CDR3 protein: CASGPDSDQPQHF
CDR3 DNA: TGTGCCAGCGGCCCCGACAGCGACCAGCCCCAGCATTTT

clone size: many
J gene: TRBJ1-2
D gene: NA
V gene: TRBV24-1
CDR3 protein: CATSDPRSAGLDGYTF
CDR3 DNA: TGTGCCACCAGTGATCCACGGTCGGCAGGGCTGGATGGCTACACCTTC

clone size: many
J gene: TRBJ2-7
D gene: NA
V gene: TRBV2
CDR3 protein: CASSGQGTYEQYF
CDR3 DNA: TGTGCCAGCAGTGGGCAGGGAACCTACGAGCAGTACTTC

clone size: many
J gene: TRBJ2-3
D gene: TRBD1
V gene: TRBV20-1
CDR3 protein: CSARDERQGYNTDTQYF
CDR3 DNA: TGCAGTGCTAGAGATGAACGACAGGGTTATAACACAGATACGCAGTATTTT

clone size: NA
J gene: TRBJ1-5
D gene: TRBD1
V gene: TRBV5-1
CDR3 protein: CASNPGQGTDTQHF
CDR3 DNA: TGCGCCAGCAATCCCGGACAGGGAACAGATACGCAGCATTTT

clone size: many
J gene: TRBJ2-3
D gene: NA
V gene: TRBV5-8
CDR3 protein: CASSYETAADTQYF
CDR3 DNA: TGTGCCAGCAGCTACGAGACAGCGGCAGATACGCAGTATTTT

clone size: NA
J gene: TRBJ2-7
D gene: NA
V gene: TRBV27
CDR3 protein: CASSPCPPGQFREQYF
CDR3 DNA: TGTGCCAGCAGTCCATGTCCTCCTGGACAGTTTCGCGAGCAGTACTTC

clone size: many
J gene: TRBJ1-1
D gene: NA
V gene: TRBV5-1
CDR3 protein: CASSPGQGREAFF
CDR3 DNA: TGCGCCAGCAGCCCGGGACAAGGGAGAGAAGCTTTCTTT

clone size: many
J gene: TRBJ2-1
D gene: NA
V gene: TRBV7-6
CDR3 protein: CASSRGWNEQFF
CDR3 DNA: TGTGCCAGCAGTCGGGGGTGGAATGAGCAGTTCTTC

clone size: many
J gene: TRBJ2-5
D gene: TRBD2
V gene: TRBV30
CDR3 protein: CAWAGGPRETQYF
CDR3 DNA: TGTGCCTGGGCGGGAGGGCCCAGGGAGACCCAGTACTTC

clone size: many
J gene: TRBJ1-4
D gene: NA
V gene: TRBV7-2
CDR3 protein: CASSLDQGGEKLFF
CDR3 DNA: TGTGCCAGCAGCTTAGACCAGGGTGGGGAAAAACTGTTTTTT

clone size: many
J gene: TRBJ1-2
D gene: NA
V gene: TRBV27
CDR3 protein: CASSLSLGINYGYTF
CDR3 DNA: TGTGCCAGCAGTTTATCGCTCGGGATCAACTATGGCTACACCTTC

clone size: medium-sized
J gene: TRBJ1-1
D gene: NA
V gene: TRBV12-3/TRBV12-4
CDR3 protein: CASSFLHPGRLGSEAFF
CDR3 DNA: TGTGCCAGCAGTTTCTTACATCCGGGACGTCTTGGATCTGAAGCTTTCTTT

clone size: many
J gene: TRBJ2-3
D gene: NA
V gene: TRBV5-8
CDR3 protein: CASSLLVRDTQYF
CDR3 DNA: TGTGCCAGCAGCTTGCTGGTTAGAGATACGCAGTATTTT

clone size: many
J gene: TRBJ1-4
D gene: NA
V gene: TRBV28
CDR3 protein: CASTPGSAPNEKLFF
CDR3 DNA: TGTGCCAGCACCCCCGGCTCTGCGCCAAATGAAAAACTGTTTTTT

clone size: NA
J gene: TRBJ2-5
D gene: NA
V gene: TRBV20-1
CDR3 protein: CSATVDRSIGGQETQYF
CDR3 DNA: TGCAGTGCTACCGTCGATAGGAGTATCGGCGGTCAAGAGACCCAGTACTTC

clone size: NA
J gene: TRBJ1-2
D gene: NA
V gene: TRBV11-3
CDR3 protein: CASSFYICSASTDSYGYTF
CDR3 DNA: NA

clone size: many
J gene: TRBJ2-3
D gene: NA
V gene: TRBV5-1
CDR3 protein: CASSLPGGTDTQYF
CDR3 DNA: TGCGCCAGCAGCTTGCCAGGGGGCACAGATACGCAGTATTTT

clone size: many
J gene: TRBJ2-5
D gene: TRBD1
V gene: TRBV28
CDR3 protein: CASSLRTGTGGFVTQYF
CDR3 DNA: TGTGCCAGCAGTTTAAGGACCGGGACAGGGGGTTTTGTGACCCAGTACTTC

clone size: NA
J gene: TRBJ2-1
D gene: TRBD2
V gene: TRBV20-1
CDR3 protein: CSARDQDSGTFYYNEQFF
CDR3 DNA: TGCAGTGCTAGAGATCAGGATAGCGGGACCTTCTACTACAATGAGCAGTTCTTC

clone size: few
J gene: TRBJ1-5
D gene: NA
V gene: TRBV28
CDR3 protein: CASSLIQWAVGSNQPQHF
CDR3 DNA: TGTGCCAGCAGTTTAATCCAGTGGGCGGTGGGAAGCAATCAGCCCCAGCATTTT

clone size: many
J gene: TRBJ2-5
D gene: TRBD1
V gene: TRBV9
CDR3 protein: CASSEGQGEVETQYF
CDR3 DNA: TGTGCCAGCAGCGAAGGACAGGGTGAGGTGGAGACCCAGTACTTC

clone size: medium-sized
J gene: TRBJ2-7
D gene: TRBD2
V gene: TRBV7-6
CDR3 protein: CASSAGTSLEQYF
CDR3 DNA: TGTGCCAGCAGCGCAGGGACTAGCCTCGAGCAGTACTTC

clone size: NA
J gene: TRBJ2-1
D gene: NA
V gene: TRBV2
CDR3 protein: CASSSVLINEQFF
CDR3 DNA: TGCGCCAGCAGTTCGGTACTGATCAATGAGCAGTTCTTC

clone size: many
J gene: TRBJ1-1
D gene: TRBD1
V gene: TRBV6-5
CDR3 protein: CASSYSTGVNTGAFF
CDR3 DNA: TGTGCCAGCAGTTACTCCACAGGGGTAAACACTGGAGCTTTCTTT

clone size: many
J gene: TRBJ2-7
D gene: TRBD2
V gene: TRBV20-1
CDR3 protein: CSAVSGGISYEQYF
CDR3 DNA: TGCAGTGCTGTTAGCGGGGGGATCTCCTACGAGCAGTACTTC

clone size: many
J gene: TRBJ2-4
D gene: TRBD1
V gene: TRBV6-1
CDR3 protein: CASSGTGINIQYF
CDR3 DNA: TGTGCCAGCAGTGGGACAGGGATAAACATTCAGTACTTC

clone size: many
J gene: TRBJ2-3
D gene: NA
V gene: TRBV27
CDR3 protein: CASKRPFTDTQYF
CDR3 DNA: TGTGCCAGCAAGCGGCCCTTCACAGATACGCAGTATTTT

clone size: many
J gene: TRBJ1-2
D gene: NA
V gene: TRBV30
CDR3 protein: CAWNLQGYGYTF
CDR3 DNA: TGTGCCTGGAACCTACAGGGCTATGGCTACACCTTC

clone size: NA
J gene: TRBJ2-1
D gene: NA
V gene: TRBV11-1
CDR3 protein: CASSPAPPGARYNEQFF
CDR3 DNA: TGTGCCAGCAGCCCTGCGCCCCCAGGGGCGCGGTACAATGAGCAGTTCTTC

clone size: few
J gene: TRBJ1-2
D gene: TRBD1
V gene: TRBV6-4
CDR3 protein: CASPVQDYRGHYGYTF
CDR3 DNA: TGTGCCAGCCCAGTACAGGACTACAGGGGTCACTATGGTTACACCTTC

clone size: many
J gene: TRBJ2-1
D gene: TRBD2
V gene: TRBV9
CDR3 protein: CASKLGLRGNEQFF
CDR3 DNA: TGTGCCAGCAAGCTGGGACTAAGAGGTAATGAGCAGTTCTTC

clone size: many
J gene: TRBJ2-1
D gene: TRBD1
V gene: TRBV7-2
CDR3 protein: CASSLATGGQGWGEQFF
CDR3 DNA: TGTGCCAGCAGCTTAGCCACAGGGGGACAGGGTTGGGGTGAGCAGTTCTTC

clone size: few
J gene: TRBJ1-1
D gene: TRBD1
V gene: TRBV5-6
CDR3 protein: CASSFRQGAGAFF
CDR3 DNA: TGTGCCAGCAGCTTCAGACAGGGGGCAGGAGCTTTCTTT

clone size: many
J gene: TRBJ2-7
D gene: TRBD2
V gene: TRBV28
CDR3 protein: CASSVAGGTSYEQYF
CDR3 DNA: TGTGCCAGCAGTGTAGCGGGAGGGACGTCCTACGAGCAGTACTTC

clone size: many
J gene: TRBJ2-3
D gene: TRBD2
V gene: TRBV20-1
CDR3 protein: CSARALAGGWADTQYF
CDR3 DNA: TGCAGTGCTAGAGCCCTAGCGGGAGGGTGGGCAGATACGCAGTATTTT

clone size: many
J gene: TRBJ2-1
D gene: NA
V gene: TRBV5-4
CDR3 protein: CASSPEVGEIYNEQFF
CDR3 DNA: TGTGCCAGCAGCCCCGAAGTAGGCGAGATTTACAATGAGCAGTTCTTC